This record covers a single TCR beta chain. Its antigen is unknown. The entry originates in a study of response to subunit inactivated influenza vaccine. J gave up 4 bases and V 6 bases, and 6 bases lay outside the gene matches. The CDR3 totals 16 residues. Per the germline V gene, CDR1 is MGHRA and CDR2 is YSYEKL. In TCRdb, the RT-PCR reads were re-called with MiXCR into one record per CDR3 protein. In the table there are around 650,000 distinct CDR3 sequences, 15% to 18% of which are singletons. Study conclusions and caveats: Authors suggested that a seasonal influenza vaccination recruits few new T cells each time.

V usage is TRBV4-1 and J usage is TRBJ2-1; 13 nucleotides agree with TRBD2. The specimen comprised PBMCs from blood, sampled 12 days after vaccination. The receptor's source is a man aged 45 to 65 who received an inactivated influenza vaccine. This CDR3 is CASRKGTSGEYNEQFF. CDR3 DNA: TGCGCCAGCAGGAAAGGGACTAGCGGGGAATACAATGAGCAGTTCTTC.